This T cell receptor beta chain appears in the sequencing data of a study of a mutant IDH1 vaccine in newly diagnosed glioma. The repertoire was sequenced with immunoSEQ multiplex PCR; TCRdb's copy has only in-frame clones and lacks some. There are around 100,000 clones in the sample; nearly 90% occur only once, and 0.6% to 0.95% lies in the top ten. Of note for this clone: Its antigen remains unidentified.

This CDR3 is built from 10 residues. V was clipped by 4 bases and J by 7 bases, with 4 bases between them. Germline V lookup: CDR1 SNHLY, CDR2 FYNNEI. Specified time point: week 47, end of study. Mutant IDH1 20-mer peptide, at 300 ug, made up each vaccine dose, with topical imiquimod. Patients underwent eight vaccinations, which took place in weeks 1, 3, 5, 7, 11, 15, 19 and 23. New WHO grade 3 or 4 IDH1-mutant, ATRX-lost astrocytomas were present in all donors. The material was PBMCs, obtained from a glioma patient whose treatment included an IDH1 peptide vaccine. The receptor was derived from a woman aged 45-65 years with glioma. The chain links TRBV2 to TRBJ1-1, with no clear D. CDR3: CASSGYEAFF. In DNA form, the CDR3 reads TGTGCCAGCAGTGGGTATGAAGCTTTCTTT. Full variable domain (remainder filled in from reference TRBV2 and TRBJ1-1): EPEVTQTPSHQVTQMGQEVILRCVPISNHLYFYWYRQILGQKVEFLVSFYNNEISEKSEIFDDQFSVERPDGSNFTLKIRSTKLEDSAMYFCASSGYEAFFGQGTRLTVV.